This record looks at one T cell receptor beta chain sequence and its context. Its antigen is not identified. This sample is part of a study of CD8 T cells in ankylosing spondylitis. Study-wide results and caveats: About 8 highly homologous variants made up a TCR beta motif that seemed to typify ankylosing spondylitis blood.

The germline V gene has CDR1 SGHTA and CDR2 FQGNSA. This CDR3 region has 16 residues. The junction had 6 bases not matched to a gene; V was cut back by 5 bases and J by 4 bases. One entry per CDR3 protein results from TCRdb running MiXCR on the 5' RACE reads. The sample lists around 540,000 distinct CDR3 sequences, more than 9.5% occurring once. The chain uses TRBV7-2 and TRBJ2-2; 11 bases are a match to TRBD2. Material for sequencing was blood, either unsorted or a sorted T cell fraction (not recorded which). The source is a male donor with ankylosing spondylitis. As DNA, the CDR3 is TGTGCCAGCAGCCTTATGCTAGCGGGAGGCACCGGGGAGCTGTTTTTT. Its translation: CASSLMLAGGTGELFF.